Detailed here is one T cell receptor beta chain. Its antigen remains unidentified. Relative to the germline gene, one junction end is altered; a read error may explain this. The receptor library was made with multiplex PCR. Sequencing was performed on an Illumina HiSeq 2500. Following protocols modified from ARM-PCR, the researchers constructed TCRbeta libraries through three rounds of nested PCR with primers (Table S4). PCR products of 200-500 bp were gel-excised and purified with the QIAquick gel extraction kit before sequencing. The authors' pipeline ran thus. Reads were cleaned using Trimmomatic, were merged into complete CDR3 sequences using FLASH, and were assigned to V(D)J germline segments using MiTCR. Clonal diversity was calculated as the inverse Simpson's index using VDJtools. In-frame sequences without a premature stop codon were defined as productive reads. Clones were called with MiXCR by TCRdb after fastp trimmed the public reads at Q25, and only in-frame beta chains were retained. Rows with one shared CDR3 protein collapse into an entry with the most common genes and DNA. These V and J calls derive from TCRdb rather than the authors' analysis. The sample includes 85,000 to 130,000 distinct CDR3 sequences, with 60% to 80% observed a single time. The top ten clonotypes cover 15% to 20% of the sample.

The CDR3, cysteine through phenylalanine, is 15 amino acids long. The sequence is cut down to CDR3 DNA, 45 bases in frame from base 1. Looking up the germline V gene yields CDR1 SQVTM and CDR2 ANQGSEA. This sample was taken from a study of tumor and adjacent non-tumor tissue in lung cancer (dated by TCRdb to between 2018 and 2020). Looking at the study overall: Of the cohort, around 12 patients had adenocarcinoma, 2 had squamous cell carcinoma and 1 had small cell lung cancer. Bulk TCRbeta repertoires were compared between lung tumor tissue and matched distant non-tumor lung tissue obtained from more than 12 lung cancer patients. Ages among the 15 or so patients ranged from about 31 to 85 years, there were around ten men and 5 women, and disease was at TNM stage I to III. Around 31 paired specimens, one tumor and one normal lung sample per patient, were profiled by TCRbeta CDR3 sequencing. A total of 95 million to 150 million productive TCRbeta reads were generated by sequencing, corresponding to an average of about 4.17 million reads per sample.

RNA was isolated from bulk, unsorted tissue, and RNA quality was assessed with a NanoDrop ND-1000 and an Agilent 2100. Normal lung samples were distant non-tumor tissue taken more than 3 cm from the tumor edge. All donors had newly diagnosed lung cancer, had not received prior chemotherapy, and were admitted for thoracic surgery in China between August and November 2014. Patients with previous radiotherapy or chemotherapy, or with another concurrent cancer, were excluded from the study. Pieces of surgical tissue measuring 1-2 cm3 were kept in RNAlater solution and held at -80 degrees C until needed. Overall results and qualifications from the work: Peripheral blood was not sequenced, so blood TCRbeta repertoires in these lung cancer patients were not examined. With only 15 patients in the cohort, the authors noted that larger samples and more detailed clinical data are needed. In normal lung, the top 100 clones accounted for a significantly larger cumulative share of the repertoire than in tumor tissue. Tumor tissue showed significantly greater TCR diversity (inverse Simpson) than normal lung tissue (roughly 390 vs 170, P = 0.0075, Mann-Whitney U test). Neither the sequencing platform nor unique molecular identifiers are mentioned in the methods. Significantly higher TCR diversity was found in younger patients, and higher tumor TCR diversity was associated with shorter overall and disease-free survival.

The source of this sequence is a man between 25 and 39 years old with non-small cell lung cancer. The sequence joins TRBV29-1 to TRBJ2-7, with no D gene named confidently. The sequencing input was distant non-tumor lung tissue. The bases read TGCAGCGTCCCAAAAATTGGCGGATACTCCTACAAGCAATACTTC. This is translated as CSVPKIGGYSYKQYF.